This T cell receptor beta chain originates from a study of T cell responses to AZD1222 COVID-19 vaccine. General study findings and limits: Two AZD1222 doses significantly raised spike-specific TCR breadth and depth over controls. Only 5 to 7 AZD1222 recipients tested seropositive at baseline. Clonal diversity may have been underestimated in mostly white British donors. Repertoires were collected only later (after the peak T cell response had occurred).

This CDR3 has 15 amino acids. Looked up from germline, CDR1 is MNHNS and CDR2 is SASEGT. V lost 3 bases and J 2 bases, leaving 11 bases between the germline ends. Sequenced by immunoSEQ multiplex PCR; TCRdb stores in-frame clones only, minus some. The sample carries 89,000 or so clones, 88% recorded once. As for this clone: Its antigen is not known.

Sequencing was performed on peripheral blood, taken on day 0 of AZD1222 vaccination. The chain combines TRBV6-1 with TRBJ2-1, with D possibly being TRBD1 (5 bases). This TCR was sampled from an adult in good health. CDR3 nucleotide sequence: TGTGCCAGCAGTGATCAGGGAAGGGCCTACAATGAGCAGTTCTTC. Translation gives CASSDQGRAYNEQFF.